These 14 T cell receptor beta chains were sequenced from one sample in a study of response to subunit inactivated influenza vaccine. Via MiXCR, TCRdb re-called the RT-PCR reads, giving one row per CDR3 protein. Of almost 600,000 distinct CDR3 sequences listed, 14% are singletons. The specimen comprised PBMCs from blood, sampled approximately 13 days after vaccination. The receptors were gathered from a man aged 50 or older who received an inactivated influenza vaccine.

The chain joins TRBV5-1 to TRBJ2-1; TRBD2 matches at 7 bases. The CDR3 is 13 amino acids. J lost 9 bases, V lost 5 bases, and 8 bases had no gene match. Germline lookup yields CDR1 SGHRS and CDR2 YFSETQ. The CDR3 sequence is CASRTSERGEQFF. In DNA, the CDR3 is TGCGCCAGCAGGACAAGTGAGCGGGGTGAGCAGTTCTTC.

CDR3 loop: CSARDWTGGSLEQFF. The CDR3 DNA sequence: TGCAGTGCTAGAGATTGGACGGGAGGGTCCCTTGAGCAGTTCTTC. This chain joins TRBV20-1 and TRBJ2-1, with TRBD2 identical over 8 bases. CDR1 DFQATT and CDR2 SNEGSKA come from the germline V gene (reference sequence). Losses at the gene ends were 0 bases for V and 9 bases for J; bases not matched to a gene: 10. The CDR3 contains 15 residues.

This clonotype came up a few times. The V and J genes are TRBV5-1 and TRBJ1-1, with 8 bases lining up with TRBD1. From germline, CDR1 is SGHRS and CDR2 YFSETQ. CDR3 length: 18 residues. The junction had 12 bases not matched to a gene; V was cut back by 2 bases and J by 0 bases. The CDR3 sequence: CASSLGQGGVLVNTEAFF. The CDR3 nucleotides are TGCGCCAGCAGCTTAGGACAGGGAGGGGTATTGGTGAACACTGAAGCTTTCTTT.

The CDR3: CASSSLRRGAQETQYF. CDR3 bases: TGTGCCAGCAGTTCTCTACGGCGGGGGGCGCAAGAGACCCAGTACTTC. The gene calls are TRBV28 and TRBJ2-5; TRBD2 agrees at 8 bases. From germline, CDR1 is MDHEN and CDR2 SYDVKM. The trim removed 4 bases at V and 2 bases at J, leaving 9 bases unmatched. The CDR3 runs 16 residues.

The chain employs TRBV6-1 and TRBJ2-7, with 10 bases fitting TRBD2. This CDR3 region has 15 residues. V lost 6 bases to trimming and J lost 4 bases; unmatched junction nucleotides: 9. The germline V gene has CDR1 MNHNS and CDR2 SASEGT. The CDR3 spells CASSASGSGVYEQYF. As DNA, the CDR3 is TGTGCCAGCAGCGCTAGCGGGAGTGGAGTTTACGAGCAGTACTTC.

V is TRBV12-3 or TRBV12-4 and J is TRBJ2-2; D might be TRBD1 (5 bases). Trimming shortened V by 4 bases and J by 2 bases, and 11 bases separated the two germline ends. This CDR3 spans 15 amino acids. Written as DNA, the CDR3 is TGTGCCAGCAGTTCGGTGCAGGGTAACACCGGGGAGCTGTTTTTT. Amino acids: CASSSVQGNTGELFF.

The sample holds a few counts of this clonotype. The gene calls are TRBV6-6 and TRBJ2-7; D is ambiguous. CDR1 is MNHNY and CDR2 is SVGAGI in the germline V gene (reference sequence). The CDR3 totals 13 residues. Trimming removed 2 bases from V and 3 bases from J, with 8 bases in between. The CDR3 DNA follows: TGTGCCAGCAGTTACACGCCCATCTACGAGCAGTACTTC. Encoded protein: CASSYTPIYEQYF.

This clonotype has just a few counts. The genes are TRBV15 and TRBJ1-6, with unresolved D. Deletions cut 0 bases from V and 9 bases from J, with 15 bases between. Germline V lookup: CDR1 LNHNV, CDR2 YYDKDF (reference sequence). The CDR3 loop spans 16 amino acids. CDR3 DNA sequence: TGTGCCACCAGCAGAGATCTGACTGGCGTCGGTTCACCCCTCCACTTT. It specifies CATSRDLTGVGSPLHF.

The genes are TRBV7-2 and TRBJ1-6, with D uncertain. Per the germline V gene, CDR1 is SGHTA and CDR2 is FQGNSA. Trimming cost V 1 base and J 7 bases, with 8 bases left between them. The CDR3 has 14 residues. The CDR3 DNA is TGTGCCAGCAGCTTAGTATGGGCGAATTCACCCCTCCACTTT. Amino acid sequence: CASSLVWANSPLHF.

The table lists this clonotype with a few counts. This chain links TRBV29-1 with TRBJ2-2; D is possibly TRBD1 (6 bases). V lost 4 bases and J 6 bases, leaving 9 bases between the germline ends. The CDR3 covers 12 residues. Looked up from germline, CDR1 is SQVTM and CDR2 is ANQGSEA. The CDR3 protein is CSVGDTPGELFF. CDR3 coding DNA: TGCAGCGTTGGGGACACCCCCGGGGAGCTGTTTTTT.

The sample holds a few counts of this clonotype. The chain recombines TRBV28 with TRBJ2-7; D is ambiguous. V was cut by 11 bases and J by 0 bases, with 11 bases left in between. The length of the CDR3 is 12 residues. CDR1 MDHEN and CDR2 SYDVKM come from the germline V gene. CDR3 sequence (DNA): TGTGCCGAGGCCCAGAGCTCCTACGAGCAGTACTTC. It is translated as CAEAQSSYEQYF.

This clonotype has just a few counts. The rearrangement joins TRBV5-1 to TRBJ2-3, with 7 bases matching TRBD1. Germline trimming cut 0 bases from V and 2 bases from J; bases unmatched to any gene: 6. There are 16 residues in the CDR3. Germline-derived CDR1 and CDR2 are SGHRS and YFSETQ. The CDR3 DNA sequence: TGCGCCAGCAGCTTGGAGCCGGGACAGATCACAGATACGCAGTATTTT. Translated: CASSLEPGQITDTQYF.

This clonotype was recorded a few times. V usage is TRBV2 and J usage is TRBJ1-5; D gene ambiguous. This CDR3 has 15 amino acids. V dropped 5 bases and J dropped 5 bases, with 16 bases sitting between them. CDR1 is SNHLY, CDR2 FYNNEI, per germline. The CDR3 is CASSLLRMRDQPQHF. In nucleotides, the CDR3 is TGTGCCAGCAGTCTCCTACGGATGCGGGATCAGCCCCAGCATTTT.

The V call is TRBV29-1, the J call TRBJ2-3, with 11 bases identical to TRBD2. The CDR3 runs 16 residues. With V trimmed by 6 bases and J by 1 base, 9 bases remained unmatched. Germline CDR1 and CDR2: SQVTM and ANQGSEA. CDR3 bases: TGCAGCGTGGCCGGGACTAGCGGACTTGGCACAGATACGCAGTATTTT. It specifies CSVAGTSGLGTDTQYF.